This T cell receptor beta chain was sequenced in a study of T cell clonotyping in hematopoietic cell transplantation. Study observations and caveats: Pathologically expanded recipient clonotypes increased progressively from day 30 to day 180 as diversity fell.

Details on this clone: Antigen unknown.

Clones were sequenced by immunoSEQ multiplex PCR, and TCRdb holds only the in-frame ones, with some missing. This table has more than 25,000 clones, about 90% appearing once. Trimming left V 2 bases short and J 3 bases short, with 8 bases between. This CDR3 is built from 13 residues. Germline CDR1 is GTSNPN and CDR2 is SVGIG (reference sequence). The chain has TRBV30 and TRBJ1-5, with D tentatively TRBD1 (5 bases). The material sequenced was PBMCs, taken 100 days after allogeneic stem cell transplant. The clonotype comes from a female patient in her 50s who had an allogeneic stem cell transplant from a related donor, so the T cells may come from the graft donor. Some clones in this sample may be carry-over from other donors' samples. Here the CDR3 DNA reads TGTGCCTGGAGTCGGGACCTCAATCAGCCCCAGCATTTT. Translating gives CAWSRDLNQPQHF. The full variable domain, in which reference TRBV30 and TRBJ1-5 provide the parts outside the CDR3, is SQTIHQWPATLVQPVGSPLSLECTVEGTSNPNLYWYRQAAGRGLQLLFYSVGIGQISSEVPQNLSASRPQDRQFILSSKKLLLSDSGFYLCAWSRDLNQPQHFGDGTRLSIL.